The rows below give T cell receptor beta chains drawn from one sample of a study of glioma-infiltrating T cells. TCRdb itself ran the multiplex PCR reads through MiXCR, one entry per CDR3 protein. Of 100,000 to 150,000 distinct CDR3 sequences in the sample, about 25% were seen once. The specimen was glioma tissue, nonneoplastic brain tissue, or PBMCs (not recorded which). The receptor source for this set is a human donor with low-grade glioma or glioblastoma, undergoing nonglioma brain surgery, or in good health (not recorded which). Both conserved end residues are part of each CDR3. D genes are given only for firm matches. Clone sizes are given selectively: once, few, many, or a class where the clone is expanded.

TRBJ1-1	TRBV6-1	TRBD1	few	TGTGCCAGCAGTGATGAAAGGACAGGGGGCCTCAAGAACACTGAAGCTTTCTTT	CASSDERTGGLKNTEAFF
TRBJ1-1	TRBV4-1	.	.	TGCGCCAGCACCTGGACAGTGAACACTGAAGCTTTCTTT	CASTWTVNTEAFF
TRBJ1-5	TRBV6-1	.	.	TGTGCCAGCAGTGAAGCGCGTCGGGATAGGAAGCCCCAGCATTTT	CASSEARRDRKPQHF
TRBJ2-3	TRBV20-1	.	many	TGCAGTGCCAGGAGGGTCCGCACAGATACGCAGTATTTT	CSARRVRTDTQYF
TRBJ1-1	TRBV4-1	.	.	TGCGCCAGCAGCCTAAGGGGGGGTGGCTACACTGAAGCTTTCTTT	CASSLRGGGYTEAFF
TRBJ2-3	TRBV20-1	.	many	TGCAGTGCTAGCACGCGGGGAAGCACAGATACGCAGTATTTT	CSASTRGSTDTQYF
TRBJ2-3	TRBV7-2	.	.	TGTGCCAGCAGCTTAGCCGGACGGACGCAGTATTTT	CASSLAGRTQYF
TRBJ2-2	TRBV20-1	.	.	TGCAGTGCTACCCGTAGACGGATAAACACCGGGGAGCTGTTTTTT	CSATRRRINTGELFF
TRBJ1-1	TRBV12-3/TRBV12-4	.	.	TGTGCCAGCACACCGGGGGAGGGACTGAACACTGAAGCTTTCTTT	CASTPGEGLNTEAFF
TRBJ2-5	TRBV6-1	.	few	TGTGCCAGCAGTAACAGGGCGGTGGAGACCCAGTACTTC	CASSNRAVETQYF
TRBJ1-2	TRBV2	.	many	TGTGCCAGCAGCGAAGGACTCTATGGCTACACCTTC	CASSEGLYGYTF
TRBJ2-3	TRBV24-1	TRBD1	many	TGTGCCACCAGTGATGCCGGACAGGGGGCCAGAGATACGCAGTATTTT	CATSDAGQGARDTQYF
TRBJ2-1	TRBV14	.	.	TGTGCCAGCAGCCAAGGGTCCGGATACTCCTACAATGAGCAGTTCTTC	CASSQGSGYSYNEQFF
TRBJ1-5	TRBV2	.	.	TGTGCCAGCAGTGTTGACAGGTATAGCAATCAGCCCCAGCATTTT	CASSVDRYSNQPQHF
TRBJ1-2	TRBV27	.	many	TGTGCCAGCAGTTCCAACTCAGGGGCAGGCTATGGCTACACCTTC	CASSSNSGAGYGYTF
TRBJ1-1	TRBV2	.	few	TGTGCCAGCAGTGTAGTGAACACTGAAGCTTTCTTT	CASSVVNTEAFF
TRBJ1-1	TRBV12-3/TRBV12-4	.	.	TGTGCCAGCAGTTTATTGACACTTGTGACTGAAGCTTTCTTT	CASSLLTLVTEAFF
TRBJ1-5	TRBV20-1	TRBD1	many	TGCAGTCCCGGACAGGCGAATCAGCCCCAGCATTTT	CSPGQANQPQHF
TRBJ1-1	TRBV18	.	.	TGTGCCAGCCGGGACCTAGCGGGCACTGAAGCTTTCTTT	CASRDLAGTEAFF
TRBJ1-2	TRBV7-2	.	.	TGTGCCAGCAGCTTACTCGACACTACCAACTATGGCTACACCTTC	CASSLLDTTNYGYTF
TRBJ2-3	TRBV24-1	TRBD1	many	TGTGCCACCAGTGGGCCTGGTCGGGACAGGGTTCCAGATACGCAGTATTTT	CATSGPGRDRVPDTQYF
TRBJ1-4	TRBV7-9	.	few	TGTGCCAGCAGCCCAGGATTGGGGGGAAAACTGTTTTTT	CASSPGLGGKLFF
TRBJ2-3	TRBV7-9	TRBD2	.	TGTGCCAGCAGCCCGAGGACTAGTGGGTCAGATACGCAGTATTTT	CASSPRTSGSDTQYF
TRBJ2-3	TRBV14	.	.	TGTGCCAGCAGCCCAAGCGGTCTCCCCGAGGATACGCAGTATTTT	CASSPSGLPEDTQYF
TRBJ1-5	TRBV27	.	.	TGTGCCAGTAAAATTGCCTATGGGGAGGGGAATCAGCCCCAGCATTTT	CASKIAYGEGNQPQHF
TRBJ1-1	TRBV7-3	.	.	TGTGCCAGCAGTTTTGGGGGAACCGGGTCCTCTGAAGCTTTCTTT	CASSFGGTGSSEAFF
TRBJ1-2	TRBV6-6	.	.	TGTGCCAGCAGTTACTTAAGCGGCCCCAGCCGGAACTATGGCTACACCTTC	CASSYLSGPSRNYGYTF
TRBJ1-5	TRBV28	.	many	TGTGCCAGCAGGGGGCCTTTCAATCAGCCCCAGCATTTT	CASRGPFNQPQHF
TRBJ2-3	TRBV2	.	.	TGTGCCAGCGAATCGAGTGGGGCAGATACGCAGTATTTT	CASESSGADTQYF
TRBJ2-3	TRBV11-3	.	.	TGTGCCAGCAGCTCGACACAGGTACCCGGGGATACGCAGTATTTT	CASSSTQVPGDTQYF
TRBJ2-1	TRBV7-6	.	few	TGTGCCAGCAGCTTTGGGGGGCCGAGCTCCTACAATGAGCAGTTCTTC	CASSFGGPSSYNEQFF
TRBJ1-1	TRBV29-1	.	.	TGCAGCGTTGGAGAAAGGGGCGCTGAAGCTTTCTTT	CSVGERGAEAFF
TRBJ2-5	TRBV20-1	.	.	TGCAGTGCCCAACGCCCCGAAGCGATCACCCAAGAGACCCAGTACTTC	CSAQRPEAITQETQYF
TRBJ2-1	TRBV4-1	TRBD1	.	TGCGCCAGCAGCTTGGGGGGACAGGGGGCTCATGAGCAGTTCTTC	CASSLGGQGAHEQFF
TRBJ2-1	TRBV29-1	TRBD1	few	TGCAGCGCCGGACAGGGGCTCTACAATGAGCAGTTCTTC	CSAGQGLYNEQFF
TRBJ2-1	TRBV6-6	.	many	TGTGCCAGCAGTTACGGACTCGACTCCTACAATGAGCAGTTCTTC	CASSYGLDSYNEQFF
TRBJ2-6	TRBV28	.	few	TGTGCCAGCAACTCTGGGGCCAACGTCCTGACTTTC	CASNSGANVLTF
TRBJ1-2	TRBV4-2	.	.	TGTGCCAGCAGCCAAGAAAGGAGCCACCCTAGTTCTGGCTGCACCTTC	CASSQERSHPSSGCTF
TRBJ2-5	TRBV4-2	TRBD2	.	TGTGCCAGCAGCCGCACGGGGGGAGTATCGGAGACCCAGTACTTC	CASSRTGGVSETQYF
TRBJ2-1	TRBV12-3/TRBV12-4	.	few	TGTGCCAGCAGTCCCCCCCGGCAGGGGACCTACAATGAGCAGTTCTTC	CASSPPRQGTYNEQFF
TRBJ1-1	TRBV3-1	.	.	TGTGCCAGCAGCCAAGTCCGGACAGTTGAAGCTTTCTTT	CASSQVRTVEAFF
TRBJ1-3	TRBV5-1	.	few	TGCGCCAGCAGCCAAAACTGGGGAAACACCATATATTTT	CASSQNWGNTIYF
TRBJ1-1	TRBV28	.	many	TGTGCCAGCAGTTTCGGCCCTGAAGCTTTCTTT	CASSFGPEAFF
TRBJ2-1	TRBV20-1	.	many	TGCAGTGCTAGAATTTCGTTTAGGTTTACGAATGAGCAGTTCTTC	CSARISFRFTNEQFF
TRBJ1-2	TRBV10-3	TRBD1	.	TGTGCCATCAGCCCGGGACAGGGGGACTATGGCTACACCTTC	CAISPGQGDYGYTF
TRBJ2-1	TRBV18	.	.	TGTGCCAGCTCACCGGACTCATACACCTACAATGAGCAGTTCTTC	CASSPDSYTYNEQFF
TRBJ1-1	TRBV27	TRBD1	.	TGTGCGACCCAAGACAGGGGGCCTGTGTTGAAAACTGAAGCTTTCTTT	CATQDRGPVLKTEAFF
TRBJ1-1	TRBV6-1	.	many	TGTGCCAGCAGTATGATGGTGAACACTGAAGCTTTCTTT	CASSMMVNTEAFF
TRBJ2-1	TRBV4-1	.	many	TGCGCCAGCAGCCGGCCAAGTTTTGAGCAGTTCTTC	CASSRPSFEQFF
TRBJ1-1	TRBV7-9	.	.	TGTGCCAGCAGCCAAGATAGGACACCGAACACTAAAGCTTTCTTT	CASSQDRTPNTKAFF
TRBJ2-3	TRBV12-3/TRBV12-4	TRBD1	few	TGTGCCAGCAGTCCCGGACAGGGGAAAACAGATACGCAGTATTTT	CASSPGQGKTDTQYF
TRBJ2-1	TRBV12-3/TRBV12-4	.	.	TGTGCCAGCACCTCCGGGACTGTCTACAATGAGCAGTTCTTC	CASTSGTVYNEQFF
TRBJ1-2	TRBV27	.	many	TGTGCCAGCAGTTTAGAACCCGTGCTCCGGGATGGCTACACCTTC	CASSLEPVLRDGYTF